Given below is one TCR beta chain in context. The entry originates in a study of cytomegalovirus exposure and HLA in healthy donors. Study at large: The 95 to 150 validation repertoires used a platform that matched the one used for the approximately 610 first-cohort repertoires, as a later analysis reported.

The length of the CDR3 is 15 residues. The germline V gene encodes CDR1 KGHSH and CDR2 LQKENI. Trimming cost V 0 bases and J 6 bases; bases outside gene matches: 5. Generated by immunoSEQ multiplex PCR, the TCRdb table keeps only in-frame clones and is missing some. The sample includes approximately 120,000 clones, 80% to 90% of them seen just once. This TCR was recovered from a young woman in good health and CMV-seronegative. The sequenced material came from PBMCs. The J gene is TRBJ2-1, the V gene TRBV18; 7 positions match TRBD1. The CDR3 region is CASSPPQGSGNEQFF. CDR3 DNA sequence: TGTGCCAGCTCACCACCACAGGGGTCGGGCAATGAGCAGTTCTTC. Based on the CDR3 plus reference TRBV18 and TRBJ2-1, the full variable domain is NAGVMQNPRHLVRRRGQEARLRCSPMKGHSHVYWYRQLPEEGLKFMVYLQKENIIDESGMPKERFSAEFPKEGPSILRIQQVVRGDSAAYFCASSPPQGSGNEQFFGPGTRLTVL.